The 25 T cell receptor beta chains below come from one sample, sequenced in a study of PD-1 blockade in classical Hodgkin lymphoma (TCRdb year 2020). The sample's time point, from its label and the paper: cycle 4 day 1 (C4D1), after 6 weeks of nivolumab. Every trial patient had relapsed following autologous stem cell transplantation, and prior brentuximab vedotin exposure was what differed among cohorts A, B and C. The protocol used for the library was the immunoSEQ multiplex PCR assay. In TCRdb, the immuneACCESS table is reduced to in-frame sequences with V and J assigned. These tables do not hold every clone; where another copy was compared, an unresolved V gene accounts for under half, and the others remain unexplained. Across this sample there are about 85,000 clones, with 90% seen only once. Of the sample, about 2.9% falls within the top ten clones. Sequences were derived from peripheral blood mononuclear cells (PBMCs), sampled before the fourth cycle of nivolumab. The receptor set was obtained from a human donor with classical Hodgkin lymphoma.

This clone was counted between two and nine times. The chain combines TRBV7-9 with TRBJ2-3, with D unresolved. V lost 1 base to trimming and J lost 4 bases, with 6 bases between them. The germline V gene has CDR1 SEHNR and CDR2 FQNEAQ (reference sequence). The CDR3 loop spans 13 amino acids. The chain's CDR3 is CASSLDAADTQYF. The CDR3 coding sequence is TGTGCCAGCAGCTTAGACGCCGCAGATACGCAGTATTTT.

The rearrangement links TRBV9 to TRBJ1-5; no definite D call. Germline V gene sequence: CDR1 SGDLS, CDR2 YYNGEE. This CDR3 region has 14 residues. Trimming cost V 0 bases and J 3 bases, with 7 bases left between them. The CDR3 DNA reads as TGTGCCAGCAGCGTAGAGGGAGTCAATCAGCCCCAGCATTTT. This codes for CASSVEGVNQPQHF. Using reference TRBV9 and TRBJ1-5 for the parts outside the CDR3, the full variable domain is DSGVTQTPKHLITATGQRVTLRCSPRSGDLSVYWYQQSLDQGLQFLIQYYNGEERAKGNILERFSAQQFPDLHSELNLSSLELGDSALYFCASSVEGVNQPQHFGDGTRLSIL.

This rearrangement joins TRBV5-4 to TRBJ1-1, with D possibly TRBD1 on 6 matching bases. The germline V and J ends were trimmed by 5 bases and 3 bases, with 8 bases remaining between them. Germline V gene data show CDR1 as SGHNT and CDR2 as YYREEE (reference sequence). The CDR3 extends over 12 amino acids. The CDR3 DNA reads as TGTGCCAGCAGAGGGGGGTACACTGAAGCTTTCTTT. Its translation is CASRGGYTEAFF.

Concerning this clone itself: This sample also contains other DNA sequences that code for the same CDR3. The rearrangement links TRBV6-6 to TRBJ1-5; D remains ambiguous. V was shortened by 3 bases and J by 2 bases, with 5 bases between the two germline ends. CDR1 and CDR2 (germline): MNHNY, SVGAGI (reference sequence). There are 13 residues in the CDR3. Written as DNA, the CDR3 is TGTGCCAGCAGTTATGGGGGCAATCAGCCCCAGCATTTT. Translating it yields CASSYGGNQPQHF.

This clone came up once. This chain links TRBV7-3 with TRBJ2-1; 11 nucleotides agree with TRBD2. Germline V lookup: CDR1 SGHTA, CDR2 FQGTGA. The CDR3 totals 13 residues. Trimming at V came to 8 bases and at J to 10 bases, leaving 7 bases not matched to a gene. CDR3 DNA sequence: TGTGCCAGCTCCCGACTAGCGGGGTGGGAGCAGTTCTTC. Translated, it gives CASSRLAGWEQFF.

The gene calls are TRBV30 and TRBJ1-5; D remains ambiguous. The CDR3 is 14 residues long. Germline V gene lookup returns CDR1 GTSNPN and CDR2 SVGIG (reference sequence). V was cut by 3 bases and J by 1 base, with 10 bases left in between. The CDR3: CAWRDDGSNQPQHF. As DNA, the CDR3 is TGTGCCTGGAGAGATGACGGGAGCAATCAGCCCCAGCATTTT.

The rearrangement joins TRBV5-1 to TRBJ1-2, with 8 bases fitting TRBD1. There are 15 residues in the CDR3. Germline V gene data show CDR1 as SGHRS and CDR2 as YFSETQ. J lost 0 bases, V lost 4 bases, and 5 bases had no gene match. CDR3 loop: CASSGGTGPNYGYTF. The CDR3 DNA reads TGCGCCAGCAGCGGGGGGACAGGTCCTAACTATGGCTACACCTTC.

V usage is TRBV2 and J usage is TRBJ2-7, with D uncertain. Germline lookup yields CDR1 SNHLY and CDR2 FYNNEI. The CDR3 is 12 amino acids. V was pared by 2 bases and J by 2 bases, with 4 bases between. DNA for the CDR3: TGTGCCAGCAGTGAACAGCCCTACGAGCAGTACTTC. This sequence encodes CASSEQPYEQYF.

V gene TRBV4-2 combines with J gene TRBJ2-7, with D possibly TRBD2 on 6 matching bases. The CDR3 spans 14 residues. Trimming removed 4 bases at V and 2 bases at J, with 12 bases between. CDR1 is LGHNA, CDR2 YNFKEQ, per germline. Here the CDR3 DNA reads TGTGCCAGCAGCCCCAAGGCGGGGACCTACGAGCAGTACTTC. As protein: CASSPKAGTYEQYF.

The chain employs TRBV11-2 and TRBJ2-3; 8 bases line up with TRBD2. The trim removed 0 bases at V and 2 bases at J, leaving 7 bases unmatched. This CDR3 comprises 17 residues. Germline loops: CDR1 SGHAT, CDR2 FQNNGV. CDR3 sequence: CASSLDRIGGDTDTQYF. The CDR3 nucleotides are TGTGCCAGCAGCTTAGATAGAATCGGGGGGGACACAGATACGCAGTATTTT.

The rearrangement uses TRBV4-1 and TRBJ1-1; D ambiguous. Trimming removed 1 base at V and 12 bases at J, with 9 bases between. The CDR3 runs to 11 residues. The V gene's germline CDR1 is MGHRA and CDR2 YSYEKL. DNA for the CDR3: TGCGCCAGCAGCCAAGGGATGGGTTCTTTCTTT. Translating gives CASSQGMGSFF.

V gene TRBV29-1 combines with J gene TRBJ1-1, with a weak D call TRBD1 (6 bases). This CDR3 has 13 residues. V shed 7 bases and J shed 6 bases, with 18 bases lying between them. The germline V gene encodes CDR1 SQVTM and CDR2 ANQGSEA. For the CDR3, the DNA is TGCAGCGCTCAACAGGGAGTTTATGCTGAAGCTTTCTTT. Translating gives CSAQQGVYAEAFF.

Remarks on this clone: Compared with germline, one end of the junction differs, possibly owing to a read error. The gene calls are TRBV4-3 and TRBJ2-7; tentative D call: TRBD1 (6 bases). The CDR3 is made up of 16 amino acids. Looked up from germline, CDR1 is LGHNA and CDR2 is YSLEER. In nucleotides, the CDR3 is TGCGCCAGCGGCCAAAGACCCCTTGGACAGAGTGGCGGGCAGTACTTC. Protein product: CASGQRPLGQSGGQYF.

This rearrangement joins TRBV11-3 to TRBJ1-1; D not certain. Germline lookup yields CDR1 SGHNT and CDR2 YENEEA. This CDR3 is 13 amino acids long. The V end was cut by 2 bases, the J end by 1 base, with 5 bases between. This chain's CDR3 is CASSLYGNTEAFF. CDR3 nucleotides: TGTGCCAGCAGCTTATATGGGAACACTGAAGCTTTCTTT.

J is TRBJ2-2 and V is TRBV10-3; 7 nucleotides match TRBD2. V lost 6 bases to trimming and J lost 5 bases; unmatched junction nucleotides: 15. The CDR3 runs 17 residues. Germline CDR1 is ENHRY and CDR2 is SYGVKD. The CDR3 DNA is TGTGCCATCAGGAGTGGTACGGCGGGGGAAGAGACCGGGGAGCTGTTTTTT. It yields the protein CAIRSGTAGEETGELFF.

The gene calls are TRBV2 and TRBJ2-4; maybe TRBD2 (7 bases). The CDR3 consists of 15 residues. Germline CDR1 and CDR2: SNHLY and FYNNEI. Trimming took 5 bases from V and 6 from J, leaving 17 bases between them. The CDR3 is CASSITGGPGNIQYF. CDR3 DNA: TGTGCCAGCAGTATAACGGGGGGCCCCGGAAACATTCAGTACTTC.

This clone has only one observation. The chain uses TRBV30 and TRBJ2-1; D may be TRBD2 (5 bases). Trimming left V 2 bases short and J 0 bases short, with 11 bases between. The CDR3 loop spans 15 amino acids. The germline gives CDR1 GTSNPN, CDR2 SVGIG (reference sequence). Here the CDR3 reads CAWSNSGSSYNEQFF. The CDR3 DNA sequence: TGTGCCTGGAGTAACTCGGGAAGCTCCTACAATGAGCAGTTCTTC.

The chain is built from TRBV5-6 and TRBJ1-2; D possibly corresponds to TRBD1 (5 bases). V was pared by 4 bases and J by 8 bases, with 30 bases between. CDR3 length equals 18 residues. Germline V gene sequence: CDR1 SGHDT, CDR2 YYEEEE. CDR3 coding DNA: TGTGCCAGCAGCAGTGCTGGTTTTTACGGGGCGCCCAGTAGGGGCTACACCTTC. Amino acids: CASSSAGFYGAPSRGYTF.

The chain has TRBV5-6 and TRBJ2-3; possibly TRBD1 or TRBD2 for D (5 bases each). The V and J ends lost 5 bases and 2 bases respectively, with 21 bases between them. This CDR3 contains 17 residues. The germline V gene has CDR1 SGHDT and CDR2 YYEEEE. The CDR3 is CASSVGAGVGITDTQYF. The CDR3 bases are TGTGCCAGCAGTGTTGGGGCCGGAGTCGGGATCACAGATACGCAGTATTTT.

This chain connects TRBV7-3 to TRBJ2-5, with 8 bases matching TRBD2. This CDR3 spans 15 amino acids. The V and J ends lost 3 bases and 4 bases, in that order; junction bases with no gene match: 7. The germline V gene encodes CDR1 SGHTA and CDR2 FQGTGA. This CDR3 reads CASSFSGGTAETQYF. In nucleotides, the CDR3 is TGTGCCAGCAGCTTTTCGGGGGGGACGGCAGAGACCCAGTACTTC.

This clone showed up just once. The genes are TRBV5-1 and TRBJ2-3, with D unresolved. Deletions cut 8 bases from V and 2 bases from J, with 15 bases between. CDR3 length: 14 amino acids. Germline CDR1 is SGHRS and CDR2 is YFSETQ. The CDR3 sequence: CARTERFHTDTQYF. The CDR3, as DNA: TGCGCCAGAACTGAACGATTCCACACAGATACGCAGTATTTT.

The DNA of the CDR3 is TGTGCCAGTATTGCGGGTACAGACACTGAAGCTTTCTTT. Amino acid sequence: CASIAGTDTEAFF. This chain connects TRBV19 to TRBJ1-1; D is unresolved. Germline V gene data show CDR1 as LNHDA and CDR2 as SQIVND (reference sequence). This CDR3 contains 13 residues. V lost 7 bases and J lost 3, with 12 bases in between. The whole variable domain, filled in from reference TRBV19 and TRBJ1-1, reads DGGITQSPKYLFRKEGQNVTLSCEQNLNHDAMYWYRQDPGQGLRLIYYSQIVNDFQKGDIAEGYSVSREKKESFPLTVTSAQKNPTAFYLCASIAGTDTEAFFGQGTRLTVV.

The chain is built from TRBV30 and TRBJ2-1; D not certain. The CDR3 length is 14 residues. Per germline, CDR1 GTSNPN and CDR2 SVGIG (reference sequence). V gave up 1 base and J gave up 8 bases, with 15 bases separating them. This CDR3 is CAWSATRTFHEQFF. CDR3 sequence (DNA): TGTGCCTGGAGTGCGACCCGCACCTTTCATGAGCAGTTCTTC. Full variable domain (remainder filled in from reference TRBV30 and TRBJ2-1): SQTIHQWPATLVQPVGSPLSLECTVEGTSNPNLYWYRQAAGRGLQLLFYSVGIGQISSEVPQNLSASRPQDRQFILSSKKLLLSDSGFYLCAWSATRTFHEQFFGPGTRLTVL.

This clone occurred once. The CDR3 reads CASSGTAYGYTF. As DNA, the CDR3 is TGTGCCAGCAGCGGGACAGCCTATGGCTACACCTTC. The genes are TRBV14 and TRBJ1-2; 7 bases fit TRBD1. Germline-derived CDR1 and CDR2 are SGHDN and FVKESK. Germline trimming cut 5 bases from V and 4 bases from J; bases unmatched to any gene: 1. The CDR3 is 12 amino acids. The variable domain in full, with the rest retrieved from reference TRBV14 and TRBJ1-2, is EAGVTQFPSHSVIEKGQTVTLRCDPISGHDNLYWYRRVMGKEIKFLLHFVKESKQDESGMPNNRFLAERTGGTYSTLKVQPAELEDSGVYFCASSGTAYGYTFGSGTRLTVV.

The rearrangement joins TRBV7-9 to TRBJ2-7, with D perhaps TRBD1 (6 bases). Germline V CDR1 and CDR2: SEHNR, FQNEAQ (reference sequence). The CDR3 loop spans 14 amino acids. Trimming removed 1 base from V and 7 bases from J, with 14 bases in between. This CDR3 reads CASSLVGPGAEQYF. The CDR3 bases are TGTGCCAGCAGCTTAGTCGGTCCAGGGGCGGAGCAGTACTTC. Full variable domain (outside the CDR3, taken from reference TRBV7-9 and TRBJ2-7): DTGVSQNPRHKITKRGQNVTFRCDPISEHNRLYWYRQTLGQGPEFLTYFQNEAQLEKSRLLSDRFSAERPKGSFSTLEIQRTEQGDSAMYLCASSLVGPGAEQYFGPGTRLTVT.